This T cell receptor beta chain comes out of a study of vaccination effects on CD4 cells after COVID-19. Background on the study: After the second dose, samples were taken at median day 72. Wells containing approximately 2 million PBMC each were cultured with about 9 IU/ml IL-2 and approximately 10 ug/ml peptides.

Following a roughly ten-day culture, CD4+ T cells were purified. Vaccine administered to participants consisted of two doses of either BNT162b2 or mRNA-1273. The repertoire was sequenced with immunoSEQ multiplex PCR; TCRdb's copy has only in-frame clones and lacks some. This table holds tens of thousands of clones, about 67% found once. General study findings and limits: The study, lacking early post-infection timepoints, had few convalescent patients.

In its sample, this clone was seen a few times. Its matching antigen is unknown. This clonotype was obtained from a human donor who received a COVID-19 vaccine. This sample comprised CD4+ T cells from PBMCs cultured without peptide, obtained after COVID-19 vaccination.

CDR3 coding DNA: TGTGCCAGCTCACGGGACACCGTCTACGAGCAGTACGTC. It encodes CASSRDTVYEQYV. The V and J genes are TRBV18 and TRBJ2-7; TRBD1 might be the D (6 bases). Per germline, CDR1 KGHSH and CDR2 LQKENI. The CDR3 sequence is 13 residues long. Trimming cost V 4 bases and J 3 bases, with 10 bases left between them.